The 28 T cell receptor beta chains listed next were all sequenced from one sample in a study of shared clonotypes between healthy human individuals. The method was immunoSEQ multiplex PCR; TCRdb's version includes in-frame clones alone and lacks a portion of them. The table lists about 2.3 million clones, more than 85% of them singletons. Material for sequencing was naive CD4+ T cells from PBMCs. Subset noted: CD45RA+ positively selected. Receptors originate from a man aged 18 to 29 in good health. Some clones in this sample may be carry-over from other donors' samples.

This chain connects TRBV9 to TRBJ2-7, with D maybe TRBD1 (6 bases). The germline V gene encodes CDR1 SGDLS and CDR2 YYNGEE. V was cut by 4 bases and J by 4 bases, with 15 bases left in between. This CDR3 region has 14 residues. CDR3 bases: TGTGCCAGCAGCAATACAGGGAACACTTACGAGCAGTACTTC. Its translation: CASSNTGNTYEQYF. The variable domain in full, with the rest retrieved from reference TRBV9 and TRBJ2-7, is DSGVTQTPKHLITATGQRVTLRCSPRSGDLSVYWYQQSLDQGLQFLIQYYNGEERAKGNILERFSAQQFPDLHSELNLSSLELGDSALYFCASSNTGNTYEQYFGPGTRLTVT.

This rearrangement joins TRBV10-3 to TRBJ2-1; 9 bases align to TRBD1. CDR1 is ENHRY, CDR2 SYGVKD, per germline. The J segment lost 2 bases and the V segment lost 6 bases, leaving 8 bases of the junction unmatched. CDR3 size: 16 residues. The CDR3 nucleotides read TGTGCCATCAGCCCCCCGAGGGACAGGGCCTACAATGAGCAGTTCTTC. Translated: CAISPPRDRAYNEQFF.

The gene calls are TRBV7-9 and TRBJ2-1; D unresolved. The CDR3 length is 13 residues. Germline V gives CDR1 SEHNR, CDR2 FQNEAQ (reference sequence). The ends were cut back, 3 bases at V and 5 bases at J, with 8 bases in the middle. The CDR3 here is CASSFVRDNEQFF. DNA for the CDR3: TGTGCCAGCAGCTTTGTTAGGGACAATGAGCAGTTCTTC.

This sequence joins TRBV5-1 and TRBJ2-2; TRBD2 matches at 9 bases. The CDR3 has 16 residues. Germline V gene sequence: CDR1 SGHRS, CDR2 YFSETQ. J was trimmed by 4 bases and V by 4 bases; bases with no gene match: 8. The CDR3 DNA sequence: TGCGCCAGCAGCGAAATAGCGGGAGTACGCACCGGGGAGCTGTTTTTT. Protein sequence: CASSEIAGVRTGELFF.

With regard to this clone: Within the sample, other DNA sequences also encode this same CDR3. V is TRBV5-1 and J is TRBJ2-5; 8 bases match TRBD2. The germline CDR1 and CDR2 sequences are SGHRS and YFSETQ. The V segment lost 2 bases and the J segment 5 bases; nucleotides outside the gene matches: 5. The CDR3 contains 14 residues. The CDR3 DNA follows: TGCGCCAGCAGCTTAGGGACTAGTCAGGAGACCCAGTACTTC. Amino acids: CASSLGTSQETQYF.

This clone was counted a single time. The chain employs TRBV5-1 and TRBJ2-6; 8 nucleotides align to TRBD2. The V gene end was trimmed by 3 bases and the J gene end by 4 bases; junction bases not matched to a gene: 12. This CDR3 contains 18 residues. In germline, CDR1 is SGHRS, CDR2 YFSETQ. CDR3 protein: CASSSAGGWNSGANVLTF. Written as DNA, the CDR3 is TGCGCCAGCAGCTCGGCGGGAGGCTGGAACTCAGGGGCCAACGTCCTGACTTTC.

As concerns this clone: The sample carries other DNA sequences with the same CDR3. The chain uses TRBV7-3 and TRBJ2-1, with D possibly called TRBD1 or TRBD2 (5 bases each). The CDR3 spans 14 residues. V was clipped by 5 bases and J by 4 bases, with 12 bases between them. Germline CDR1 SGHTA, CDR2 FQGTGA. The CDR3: CASSPTGTYNEQFF. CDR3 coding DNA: TGTGCCAGCAGCCCCACCGGGACGTACAATGAGCAGTTCTTC.

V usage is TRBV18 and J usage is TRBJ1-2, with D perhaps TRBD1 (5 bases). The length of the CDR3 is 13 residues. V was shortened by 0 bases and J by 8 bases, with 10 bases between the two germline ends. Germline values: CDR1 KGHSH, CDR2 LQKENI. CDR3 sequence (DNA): TGTGCCAGCTCACCACCGGGGCGGATGGGCTACACCTTC. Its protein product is CASSPPGRMGYTF.

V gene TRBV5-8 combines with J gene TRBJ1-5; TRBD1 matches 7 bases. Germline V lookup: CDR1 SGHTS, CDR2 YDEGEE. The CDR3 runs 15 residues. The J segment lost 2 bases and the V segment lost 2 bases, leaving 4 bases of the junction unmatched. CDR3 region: CASSLRTGGNQPQHF. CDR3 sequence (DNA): TGTGCCAGCAGCTTACGAACAGGGGGCAATCAGCCCCAGCATTTT. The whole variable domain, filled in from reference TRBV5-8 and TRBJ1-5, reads EAGVTQSPTHLIKTRGQQATLRCSPISGHTSVYWYQQALGLGLQFLLWYDEGEERNRGNFPPRFSGRQFPNYSSELNVNALELEDSALYLCASSLRTGGNQPQHFGDGTRLSIL.

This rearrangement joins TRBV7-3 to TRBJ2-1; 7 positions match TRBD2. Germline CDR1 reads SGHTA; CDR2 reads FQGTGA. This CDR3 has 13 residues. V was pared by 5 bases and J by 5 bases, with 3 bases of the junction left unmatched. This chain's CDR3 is CASSRGRDNEQFF. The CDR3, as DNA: TGTGCCAGCAGCCGAGGGAGGGACAATGAGCAGTTCTTC.

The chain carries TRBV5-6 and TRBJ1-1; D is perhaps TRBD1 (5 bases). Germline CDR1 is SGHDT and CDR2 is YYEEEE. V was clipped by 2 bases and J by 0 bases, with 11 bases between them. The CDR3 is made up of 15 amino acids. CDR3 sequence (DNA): TGTGCCAGCAGCTTCTTGACAGCCATGAACACTGAAGCTTTCTTT. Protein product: CASSFLTAMNTEAFF.

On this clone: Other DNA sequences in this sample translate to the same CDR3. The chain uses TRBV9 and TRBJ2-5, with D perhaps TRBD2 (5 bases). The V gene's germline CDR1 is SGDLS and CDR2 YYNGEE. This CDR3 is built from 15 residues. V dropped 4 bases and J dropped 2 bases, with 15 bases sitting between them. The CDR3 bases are TGTGCCAGCAGCCCCCGAGGCGGGTTGCAAGAGACCCAGTACTTC. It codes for CASSPRGGLQETQYF.

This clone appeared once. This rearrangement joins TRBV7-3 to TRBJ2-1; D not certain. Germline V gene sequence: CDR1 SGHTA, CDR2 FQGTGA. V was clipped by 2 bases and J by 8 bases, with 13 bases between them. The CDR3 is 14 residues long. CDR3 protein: CASSLGNTGDEQFF. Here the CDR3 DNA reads TGTGCCAGCAGCTTAGGTAACACCGGCGATGAGCAGTTCTTC.

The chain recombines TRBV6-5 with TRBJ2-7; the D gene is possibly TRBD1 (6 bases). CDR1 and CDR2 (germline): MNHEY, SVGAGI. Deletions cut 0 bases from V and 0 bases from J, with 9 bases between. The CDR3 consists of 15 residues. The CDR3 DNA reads TGTGCCAGCAGTTACTCAACAGGGTACTCCTACGAGCAGTACTTC. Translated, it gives CASSYSTGYSYEQYF.

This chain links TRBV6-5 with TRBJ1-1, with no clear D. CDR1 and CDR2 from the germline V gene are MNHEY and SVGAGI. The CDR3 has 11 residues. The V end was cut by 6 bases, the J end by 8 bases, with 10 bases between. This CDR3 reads CASSDTTEAFF. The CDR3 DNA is TGTGCCAGCAGCGACACGACAGAAGCTTTCTTT.

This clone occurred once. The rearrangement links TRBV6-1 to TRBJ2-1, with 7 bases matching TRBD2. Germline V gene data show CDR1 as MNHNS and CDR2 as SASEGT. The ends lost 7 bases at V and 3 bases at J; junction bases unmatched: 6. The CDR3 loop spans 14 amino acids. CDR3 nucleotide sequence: TGTGCCAGCAAAGGACTAGTACGCTACAATGAGCAGTTCTTC. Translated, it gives CASKGLVRYNEQFF.

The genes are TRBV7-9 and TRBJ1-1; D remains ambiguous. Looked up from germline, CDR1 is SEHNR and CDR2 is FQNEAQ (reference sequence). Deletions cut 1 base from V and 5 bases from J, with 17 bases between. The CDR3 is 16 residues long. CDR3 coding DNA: TGTGCCAGCAGCTTAGGATCTGGTAGGCCCTTGACTGAAGCTTTCTTT. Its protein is CASSLGSGRPLTEAFF.

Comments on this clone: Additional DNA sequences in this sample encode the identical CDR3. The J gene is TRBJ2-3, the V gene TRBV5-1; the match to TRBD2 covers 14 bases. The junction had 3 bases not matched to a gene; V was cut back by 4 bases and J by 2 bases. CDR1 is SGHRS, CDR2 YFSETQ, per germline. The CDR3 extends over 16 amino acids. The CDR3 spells CASSPGLAGVTDTQYF. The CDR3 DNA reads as TGCGCCAGCAGCCCGGGACTAGCGGGAGTCACAGATACGCAGTATTTT.

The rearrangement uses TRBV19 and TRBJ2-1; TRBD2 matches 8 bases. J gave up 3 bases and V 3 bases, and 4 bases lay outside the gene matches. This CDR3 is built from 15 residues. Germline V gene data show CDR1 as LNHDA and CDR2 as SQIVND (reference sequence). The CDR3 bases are TGTGCCAGTAGTATCCAACTAGCGGTCTACAATGAGCAGTTCTTC. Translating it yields CASSIQLAVYNEQFF.

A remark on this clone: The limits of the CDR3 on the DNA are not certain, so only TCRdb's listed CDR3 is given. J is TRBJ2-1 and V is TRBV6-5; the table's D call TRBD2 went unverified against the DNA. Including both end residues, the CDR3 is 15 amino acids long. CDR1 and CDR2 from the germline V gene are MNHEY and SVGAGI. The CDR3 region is CASSSSDAAGNEQFF.

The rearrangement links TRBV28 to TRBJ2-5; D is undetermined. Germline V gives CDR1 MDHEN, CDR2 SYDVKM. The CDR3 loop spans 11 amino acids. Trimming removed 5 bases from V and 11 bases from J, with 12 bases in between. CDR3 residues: CASSRNPVQYF. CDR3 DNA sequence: TGTGCCAGCAGTCGGAACCCCGTGCAGTACTTC.

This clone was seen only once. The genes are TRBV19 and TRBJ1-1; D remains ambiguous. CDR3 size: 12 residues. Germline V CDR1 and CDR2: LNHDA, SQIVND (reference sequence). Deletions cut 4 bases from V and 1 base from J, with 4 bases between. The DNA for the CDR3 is TGTGCCAGTAGTAAGAGGAACACTGAAGCTTTCTTT. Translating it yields CASSKRNTEAFF.

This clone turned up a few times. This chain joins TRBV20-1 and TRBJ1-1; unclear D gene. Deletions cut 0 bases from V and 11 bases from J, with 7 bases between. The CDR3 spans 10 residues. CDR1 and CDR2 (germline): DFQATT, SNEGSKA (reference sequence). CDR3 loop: CSARERNAFF. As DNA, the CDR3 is TGCAGTGCTAGAGAGCGAAACGCTTTCTTT.

The CDR3 nucleotides read TGTGCCAGTAGGCCCCCAGGAGCGGGAGATGATGAGACCCAGTACTTC. Amino acid sequence: CASRPPGAGDDETQYF. The chain has TRBV19 and TRBJ2-5, with TRBD2 matching 8 bases. With 6 bases clipped from V and 5 bases from J, the junction kept 14 bases outside the gene matches. This CDR3 comprises 16 residues. The germline gives CDR1 LNHDA, CDR2 SQIVND (reference sequence).

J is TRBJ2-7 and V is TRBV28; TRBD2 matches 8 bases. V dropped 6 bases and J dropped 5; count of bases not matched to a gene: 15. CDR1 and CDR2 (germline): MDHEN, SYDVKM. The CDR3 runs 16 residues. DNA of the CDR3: TGTGCCAGCAGCCCGGGGGGGGCCCCCCCTATAAACGAGCAGTACTTC. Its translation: CASSPGGAPPINEQYF.

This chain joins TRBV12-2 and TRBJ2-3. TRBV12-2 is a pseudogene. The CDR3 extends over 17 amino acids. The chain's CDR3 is CASRFREIQSGTDTQYF. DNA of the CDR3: TGTGCAAGTCGCTTCCGCGAGATCCAGTCTGGCACAGATACGCAGTATTTT.

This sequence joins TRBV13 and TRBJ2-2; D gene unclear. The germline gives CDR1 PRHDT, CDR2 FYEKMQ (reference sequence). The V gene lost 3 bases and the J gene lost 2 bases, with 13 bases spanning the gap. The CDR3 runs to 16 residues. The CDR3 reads CASSFGSRANTGELFF. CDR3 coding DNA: TGTGCCAGCAGCTTTGGATCCCGCGCCAACACCGGGGAGCTGTTTTTT.

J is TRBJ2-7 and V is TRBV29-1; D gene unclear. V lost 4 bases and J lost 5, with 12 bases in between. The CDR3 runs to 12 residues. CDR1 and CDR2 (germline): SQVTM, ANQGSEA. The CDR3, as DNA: TGCAGCGTTGCCTCTCGTTCAAACGAGCAGTACTTC. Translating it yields CSVASRSNEQYF.